This TCR beta chain was found in a study of breast tumors, draining lymph nodes, adjacent tissues. TCRdb fed the multiplex PCR reads into MiXCR, producing one record per CDR3 protein. Here the sample spans fewer than 150,000 distinct CDR3 sequences, about 20% being singletons. The CDR3 contains 15 residues. With 8 bases clipped from V and 6 bases from J, the junction kept 15 bases outside the gene matches. Germline CDR1 is SGHTA and CDR2 is FQGNSA. Whole-study findings and limits: Data fit most tumor T cells coming from lymph node, expanding in tumor. Tumor repertoires ranked between lymph nodes and nontumor tissue in diversity, with V and J gene preferences. Luminal-like breast cancer showed significantly greater tumor-nontumor repertoire similarity than basal-like breast cancer did.

On this clonotype: As yet, its antigen is unknown. A much larger clone sits a single nucleotide away, making a read error possible.

Axillary draining lymph nodes of breast cancer patients supplied the node samples. Sequences were obtained from axillary lymph node tissue. This chain joins TRBV7-2 and TRBJ2-5, with 7 bases lining up with TRBD2. The origin of this receptor is a female donor with breast cancer. Some clones in this sample may be carry-over from other donors' samples. CDR3 DNA sequence: TGTGCCAGCGGCCCCAGCGGGATAGGTGTGAAGACCCAGTACTTC. This translates into CASGPSGIGVKTQYF.